These 23 T cell receptor beta chains came from one sample sequenced in a study of T cell responses to AZD1222 COVID-19 vaccine. TCRdb's table, derived via immunoSEQ multiplex PCR, lists solely in-frame clones and lacks some. Here the sample spans more than 150,000 clones, 70% to 90% being singletons. The sequences come from peripheral blood, collected 28 days after the second AZD1222 dose. The origin of the receptors is an adult who received the AZD1222 COVID-19 vaccine.

J is TRBJ2-7 and V is TRBV19; 9 nucleotides line up with TRBD1. The CDR3 has 14 residues. Unmatched junction bases numbered 6, after V lost 5 bases and J lost 4 bases. CDR1 LNHDA and CDR2 SQIVND come from the germline V gene (reference sequence). DNA for the CDR3: TGTGCCAGTAGTTTCCGGGACAGGGCGTACGAGCAGTACTTC. This gives the protein CASSFRDRAYEQYF.

The J gene is TRBJ1-1, the V gene TRBV24-1; the match to TRBD1 covers 7 bases. V was pared by 4 bases and J by 12 bases, with 10 bases of the junction left unmatched. The CDR3 loop spans 13 amino acids. Germline CDR1 is KGHDR and CDR2 is SFDVKD. The CDR3 sequence is CATSETAGTESFF. The CDR3 nucleotides read TGTGCCACCAGTGAAACTGCCGGGACAGAGTCTTTCTTT.

This sequence joins TRBV6-5 and TRBJ2-7, with 7 bases matching TRBD2. This CDR3 has 15 amino acids. CDR1 and CDR2 from the germline V gene are MNHEY and SVGAGI. V was clipped by 2 bases and J by 4 bases; unmatched bases: 8. CDR3 DNA: TGTGCCAGCAGTTACGGGCGGGAGAAGGGTTACGAGCAGTACTTC. Translation gives CASSYGREKGYEQYF.

The chain combines TRBV9 with TRBJ2-5; no definite D call. Germline V gene lookup returns CDR1 SGDLS and CDR2 YYNGEE. This CDR3 has 13 residues. Trimming took off 3 bases at V and 4 bases at J, with 10 bases between the two ends. The CDR3, as DNA: TGTGCCAGCAGCGACCCCTATGCAGAGACCCAGTACTTC. Protein product: CASSDPYAETQYF.

The chain is built from TRBV3-1 (or the pseudogene TRBV3-2) and TRBJ2-7; 10 bases agree with TRBD1. Germline V CDR1 and CDR2: LGHDT, YNNKEL (reference sequence). V trimming: 2 bases; J trimming: 3 bases; junction bases outside the gene matches: 4. The CDR3 spans 15 residues. CDR3 DNA: TGTGCCAGCAGCCAACCGGGACAGGGGATCTACGAGCAGTACTTC. Amino acid sequence: CASSQPGQGIYEQYF.

This CDR3 reads CASYPGSGEAFF. CDR3 coding DNA: TGTGCCAGTTACCCAGGGTCGGGTGAAGCTTTCTTT. This sequence joins TRBV19 and TRBJ1-1; possible D gene TRBD1, 5 bases. V was cut by 8 bases and J by 7 bases, with 14 bases left in between. CDR3 length equals 12 residues. Germline CDR1 reads LNHDA; CDR2 reads SQIVND (reference sequence). Supplemented by reference TRBV19 and TRBJ1-1, the full variable domain reads DGGITQSPKYLFRKEGQNVTLSCEQNLNHDAMYWYRQDPGQGLRLIYYSQIVNDFQKGDIAEGYSVSREKKESFPLTVTSAQKNPTAFYLCASYPGSGEAFFGQGTRLTVV.

This chain uses TRBV6-6 with TRBJ2-7; 7 bases fit TRBD2. In germline, CDR1 is MNHNY, CDR2 SVGAGI (reference sequence). The V gene end was trimmed by 6 bases and the J gene end by 3 bases; junction bases not matched to a gene: 8. The CDR3 contains 14 residues. The CDR3: CASSPGGSVYEQYF. CDR3 sequence (DNA): TGTGCCAGCAGCCCCGGGGGGTCAGTCTACGAGCAGTACTTC.

The chain uses TRBV5-1 and TRBJ2-1, with 8 bases that match TRBD2. V gave up 4 bases and J gave up 9 bases; unmatched junction bases: 15. The CDR3 totals 16 residues. Germline V CDR1 and CDR2: SGHRS, YFSETQ. The CDR3, as DNA: TGCGCCAGCAGCGGGGGGACTAGGGGTTCCTCTAGTGAGCAGTTCTTC. Its translation: CASSGGTRGSSSEQFF.

The chain employs TRBV9 and TRBJ1-3; D is undetermined. V was shortened by 3 bases and J by 4 bases, with 8 bases between the two germline ends. Germline CDR1 reads SGDLS; CDR2 reads YYNGEE. This CDR3 spans 13 amino acids. CDR3 sequence: CASSAKTGNTIYF. The CDR3 DNA follows: TGTGCCAGCAGCGCAAAGACAGGAAACACCATATATTTT. The whole variable domain, remainder taken from reference TRBV9 and TRBJ1-3, is DSGVTQTPKHLITATGQRVTLRCSPRSGDLSVYWYQQSLDQGLQFLIQYYNGEERAKGNILERFSAQQFPDLHSELNLSSLELGDSALYFCASSAKTGNTIYFGEGSWLTVV.

The chain's CDR3 is CASSLRTGLSEAFF. In DNA, the CDR3 is TGTGCCAGCAGCCTTCGGACAGGGCTGTCTGAAGCTTTCTTT. The J gene is TRBJ1-1, the V gene TRBV11-2; 8 bases align to TRBD1. The ends lost 5 bases at V and 6 bases at J; junction bases unmatched: 8. The germline CDR1 and CDR2 sequences are SGHAT and FQNNGV. This CDR3 is 14 amino acids long.

The J gene is TRBJ2-5, the V gene TRBV6-5, with D maybe TRBD1 (6 bases). V was trimmed by 5 bases and J by 2 bases, leaving 12 bases between them. The germline CDR1 and CDR2 sequences are MNHEY and SVGAGI. This CDR3 spans 14 amino acids. The CDR3 bases are TGTGCCAGCAGTACCTGGGGGCCACAAGAGACCCAGTACTTC. Translating it yields CASSTWGPQETQYF.

This chain joins TRBV9 and TRBJ1-1; D is undetermined. CDR1 and CDR2 from the germline V gene are SGDLS and YYNGEE. The V end was cut by 3 bases, the J end by 0 bases, with 6 bases between. This CDR3 is built from 13 residues. The CDR3 sequence is CASSEGLNTEAFF. CDR3 nucleotides: TGTGCCAGCAGCGAGGGCTTGAACACTGAAGCTTTCTTT. Full variable domain (rest looked up from reference TRBV9 and TRBJ1-1): DSGVTQTPKHLITATGQRVTLRCSPRSGDLSVYWYQQSLDQGLQFLIQYYNGEERAKGNILERFSAQQFPDLHSELNLSSLELGDSALYFCASSEGLNTEAFFGQGTRLTVV.

The V call is TRBV7-8, the J call TRBJ2-7, with 9 bases matching TRBD2. In germline, CDR1 is SGHVS, CDR2 FQNEAQ. CDR3 length: 15 amino acids. Trimming took 3 bases from V and 5 from J; bases not matched to a gene: 8. The CDR3 coding sequence is TGTGCCAGCAGCTTTAGCGGGAGCAGTTTTGACGAGCAGTACTTC. Protein sequence: CASSFSGSSFDEQYF. The full variable domain, rest sourced from reference TRBV7-8 and TRBJ2-7, is GAGVSQSPRYKVAKRGQDVALRCDPISGHVSLFWYQQALGQGPEFLTYFQNEAQLDKSGLPSDRFFAERPEGSVSTLKIQRTQQEDSAVYLCASSFSGSSFDEQYFGPGTRLTVT.

CDR3 sequence (DNA): TGTGCCAGCAGTTTATTTGGCCATGTGGGGGACAGGGCTGGAAACACCATATATTTT. Protein sequence: CASSLFGHVGDRAGNTIYF. The V call is TRBV28, the J call TRBJ1-3, with TRBD1 identical over 9 bases. This CDR3 is built from 19 residues. Germline CDR1 MDHEN, CDR2 SYDVKM. The trim removed 1 base at V and 2 bases at J, leaving 12 bases unmatched.

V usage is TRBV9 and J usage is TRBJ2-1; 14 nucleotides line up with TRBD2. The CDR3 length is 16 residues. The V segment lost 3 bases and the J segment 5 bases; nucleotides outside the gene matches: 4. Germline loops: CDR1 SGDLS, CDR2 YYNGEE. The chain's CDR3 is CASSGRLAGGNNEQFF. The CDR3 coding sequence is TGTGCCAGCAGCGGAAGACTAGCGGGAGGGAACAATGAGCAGTTCTTC.

The J gene is TRBJ2-7, the V gene TRBV20-1; no firm D call. The CDR3 is 10 amino acids. The V end was cut by 4 bases, the J end by 7 bases, with 8 bases between. CDR1 is DFQATT, CDR2 SNEGSKA, per germline (reference sequence). CDR3 residues: CSAIKEEQYF. CDR3 DNA sequence: TGCAGTGCTATTAAAGAGGAGCAGTACTTC.

With respect to this clone: The same CDR3 also results from other DNA sequences found in this sample. The V call is TRBV6-5, the J call TRBJ1-1; D unresolved. Trimming cost V 0 bases and J 0 bases, with 2 bases left between them. Germline CDR1 is MNHEY and CDR2 is SVGAGI. The length of the CDR3 is 13 residues. The CDR3: CASSYSLNTEAFF. Here the CDR3 DNA reads TGTGCCAGCAGTTACTCTTTGAACACTGAAGCTTTCTTT.

The chain combines TRBV19 with TRBJ2-2, with no clear D. V was trimmed by 3 bases and J by 8 bases, leaving 1 base between them. The germline V gene encodes CDR1 LNHDA and CDR2 SQIVND (reference sequence). This CDR3 is 10 amino acids long. The CDR3 DNA is TGTGCCAGTAGTATGGGGGAGCTGTTTTTT. Translated, it gives CASSMGELFF.

The chain recombines TRBV7-2 with TRBJ2-5; 7 nucleotides align to TRBD2. CDR1 and CDR2 from the germline V gene are SGHTA and FQGNSA. The length of the CDR3 is 14 residues. V lost 4 bases to trimming and J lost 10 bases; unmatched junction nucleotides: 12. The CDR3 loop is CASSSEGGRGSQYF. In DNA, the CDR3 is TGTGCCAGCAGCTCCGAGGGCGGGAGAGGCAGCCAGTACTTC. Using reference TRBV7-2 and TRBJ2-5 for the parts outside the CDR3, the full variable domain is GAGVSQSPSNKVTEKGKDVELRCDPISGHTALYWYRQSLGQGLEFLIYFQGNSAPDKSGLPSDRFSAERTGGSVSTLTIQRTQQEDSAVYLCASSSEGGRGSQYFGPGTRLLVL.

This clone was picked up a small number of times. The chain employs TRBV5-1 and TRBJ1-1; tentative D call: TRBD1 (5 bases). V shed 1 base and J shed 3 bases, with 10 bases lying between them. The germline CDR1 and CDR2 sequences are SGHRS and YFSETQ. The CDR3 is 14 amino acids. The CDR3 spells CASSLKGLDTEAFF. The CDR3 DNA reads as TGCGCCAGCAGCTTGAAGGGGCTCGACACTGAAGCTTTCTTT.

The chain combines TRBV7-2 with TRBJ1-3, with 9 bases that match TRBD1. This CDR3 spans 18 amino acids. V gave up 5 bases and J gave up 4 bases; unmatched junction bases: 15. Germline values: CDR1 SGHTA, CDR2 FQGNSA. CDR3 amino acids: CASSPDQPGQGGGNTIYF. The CDR3 coding sequence is TGTGCCAGCAGCCCCGACCAACCGGGACAGGGAGGAGGAAACACCATATATTTT.

Only one count was recorded for this clone. The DNA for the CDR3 is TGCGCCAGCAGCCAAGAGGCTAGCGGGAGGGACTACGAGCAGTACTTC. It is translated as CASSQEASGRDYEQYF. The rearrangement links TRBV4-3 to TRBJ2-7; 12 nucleotides line up with TRBD2. V was pared by 0 bases and J by 3 bases, with 3 bases of the junction left unmatched. Germline CDR1 and CDR2: LGHNA and YSLEER. This CDR3 comprises 16 residues.

V is TRBV14 and J is TRBJ2-2; the D gene is possibly TRBD1 (6 bases). Germline CDR1 and CDR2: SGHDN and FVKESK. V was cut by 0 bases and J by 3 bases, with 14 bases left in between. The length of the CDR3 is 17 residues. The CDR3: CASSQERTAVDTGELFF. The DNA of the CDR3 is TGTGCCAGCAGCCAAGAAAGGACAGCGGTGGACACCGGGGAGCTGTTTTTT.